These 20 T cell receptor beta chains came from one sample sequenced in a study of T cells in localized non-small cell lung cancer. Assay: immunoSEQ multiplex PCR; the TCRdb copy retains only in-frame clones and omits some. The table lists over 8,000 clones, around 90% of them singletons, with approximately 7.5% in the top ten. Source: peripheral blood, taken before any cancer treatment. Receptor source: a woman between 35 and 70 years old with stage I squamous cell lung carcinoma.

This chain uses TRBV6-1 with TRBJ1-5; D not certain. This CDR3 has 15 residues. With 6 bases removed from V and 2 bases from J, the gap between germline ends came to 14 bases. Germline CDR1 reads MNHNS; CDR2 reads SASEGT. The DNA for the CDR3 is TGTGCCAGCAGACGCGGGTCTGAGGGCAATCAGCCCCAGCATTTT. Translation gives CASRRGSEGNQPQHF.

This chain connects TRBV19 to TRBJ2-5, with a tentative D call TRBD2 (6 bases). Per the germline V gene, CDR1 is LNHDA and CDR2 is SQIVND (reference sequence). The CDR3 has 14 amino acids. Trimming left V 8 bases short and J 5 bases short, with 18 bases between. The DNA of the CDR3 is TGTGCCAGTTCGAGCGTAGGAAGCGGGGAGACCCAGTACTTC. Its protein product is CASSSVGSGETQYF.

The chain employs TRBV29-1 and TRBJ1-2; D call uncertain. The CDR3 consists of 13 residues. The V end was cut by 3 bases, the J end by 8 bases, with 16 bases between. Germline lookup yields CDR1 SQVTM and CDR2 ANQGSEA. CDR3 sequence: CSVDSSGVEGYTF. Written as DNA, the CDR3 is TGCAGCGTTGATAGTTCAGGTGTTGAGGGCTACACCTTC.

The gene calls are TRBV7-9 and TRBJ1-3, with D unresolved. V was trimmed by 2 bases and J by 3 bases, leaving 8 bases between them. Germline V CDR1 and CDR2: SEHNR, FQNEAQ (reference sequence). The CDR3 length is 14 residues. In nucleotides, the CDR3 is TGTGCCAGCAGCTTAATGGTAAATGGAAACACCATATATTTT. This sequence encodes CASSLMVNGNTIYF.

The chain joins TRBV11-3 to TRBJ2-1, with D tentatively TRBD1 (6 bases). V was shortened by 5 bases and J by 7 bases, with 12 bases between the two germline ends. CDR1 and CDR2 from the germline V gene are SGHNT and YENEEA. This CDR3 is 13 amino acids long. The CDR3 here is CASSSVQGNEQFF. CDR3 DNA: TGTGCCAGCAGCAGTGTACAGGGAAATGAGCAGTTCTTC.

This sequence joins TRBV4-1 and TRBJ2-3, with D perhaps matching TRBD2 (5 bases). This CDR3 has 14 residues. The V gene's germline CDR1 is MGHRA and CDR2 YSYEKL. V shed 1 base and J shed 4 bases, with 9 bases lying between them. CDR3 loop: CASSQGRSPDTQYF. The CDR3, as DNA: TGCGCCAGCAGCCAAGGGAGGAGCCCAGATACGCAGTATTTT.

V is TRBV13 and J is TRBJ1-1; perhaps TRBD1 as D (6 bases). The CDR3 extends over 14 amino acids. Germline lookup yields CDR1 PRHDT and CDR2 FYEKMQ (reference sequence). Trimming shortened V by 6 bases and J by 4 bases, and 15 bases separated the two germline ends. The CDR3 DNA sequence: TGTGCCAGCAGACGAAGGGGGGGAAGCACTGAAGCTTTCTTT. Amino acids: CASRRRGGSTEAFF.

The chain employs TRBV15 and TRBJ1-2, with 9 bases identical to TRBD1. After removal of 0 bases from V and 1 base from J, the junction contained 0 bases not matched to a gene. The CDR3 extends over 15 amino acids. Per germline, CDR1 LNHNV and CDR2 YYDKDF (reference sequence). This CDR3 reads CATSREGQGNYGYTF. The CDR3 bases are TGTGCCACCAGCAGAGAGGGACAGGGTAACTATGGCTACACCTTC. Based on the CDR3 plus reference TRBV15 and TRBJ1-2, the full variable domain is DAMVIQNPRYQVTQFGKPVTLSCSQTLNHNVMYWYQQKSSQAPKLLFHYYDKDFNNEADTPDNFQSRRPNTSFCFLDIRSPGLGDTAMYLCATSREGQGNYGYTFGSGTRLTVV.

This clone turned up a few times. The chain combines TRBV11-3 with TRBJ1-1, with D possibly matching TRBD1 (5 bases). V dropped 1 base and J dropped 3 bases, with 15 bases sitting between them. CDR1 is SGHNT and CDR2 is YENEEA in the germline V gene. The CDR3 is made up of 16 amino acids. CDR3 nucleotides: TGTGCCAGCAGCTTAGGATCAAGGCTGGGGGACACTGAAGCTTTCTTT. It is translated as CASSLGSRLGDTEAFF.

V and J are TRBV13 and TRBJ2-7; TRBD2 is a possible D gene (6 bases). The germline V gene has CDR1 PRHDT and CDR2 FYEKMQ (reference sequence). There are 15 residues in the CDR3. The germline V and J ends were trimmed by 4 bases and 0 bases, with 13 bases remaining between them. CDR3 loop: CASSSLAGSSYEQYF. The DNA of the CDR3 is TGTGCCAGCAGCTCCCTCGCGGGGAGCTCCTACGAGCAGTACTTC.

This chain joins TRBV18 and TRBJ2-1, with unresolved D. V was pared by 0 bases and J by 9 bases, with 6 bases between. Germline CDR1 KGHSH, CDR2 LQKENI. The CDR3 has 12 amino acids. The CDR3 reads CASSPPSSEQFF. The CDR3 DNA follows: TGTGCCAGCTCACCACCAAGCAGTGAGCAGTTCTTC.

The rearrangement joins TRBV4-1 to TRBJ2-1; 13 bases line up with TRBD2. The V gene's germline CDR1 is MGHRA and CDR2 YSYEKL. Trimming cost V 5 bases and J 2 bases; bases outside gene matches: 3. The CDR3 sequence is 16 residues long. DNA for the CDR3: TGCGCCAGCAGCTGGACTAGCGGGGGCACCTACAATGAGCAGTTCTTC. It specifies CASSWTSGGTYNEQFF.

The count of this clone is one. The CDR3 region is CASSGQDGTNYGYTF. CDR3 DNA: TGTGCCAGCAGCGGCCAGGACGGTACTAACTATGGCTACACCTTC. J is TRBJ1-2 and V is TRBV11-2; D unresolved. The V end lost 5 bases, the J end lost 0 bases, and 13 bases lay between the germline ends. The CDR3 runs to 15 residues. Germline CDR1 reads SGHAT; CDR2 reads FQNNGV.

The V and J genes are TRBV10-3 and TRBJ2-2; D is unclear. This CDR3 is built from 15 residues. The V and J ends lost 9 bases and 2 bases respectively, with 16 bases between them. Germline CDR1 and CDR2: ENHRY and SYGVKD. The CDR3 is CAMSPRHPNTGELFF. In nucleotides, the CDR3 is TGTGCCATGTCGCCGAGACACCCAAACACCGGGGAGCTGTTTTTT.

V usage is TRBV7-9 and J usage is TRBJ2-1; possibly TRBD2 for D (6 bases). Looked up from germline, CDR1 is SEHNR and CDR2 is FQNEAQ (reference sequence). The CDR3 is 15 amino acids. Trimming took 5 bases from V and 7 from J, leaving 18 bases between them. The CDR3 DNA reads TGTGCCAGCAGCGGGCAGGGACTTTTAGGAAATGAGCAGTTCTTC. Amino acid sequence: CASSGQGLLGNEQFF.

The CDR3 DNA sequence: TGTGCCAGCAGTGGACGGACAGGGAGGAATTCACCCCTCCACTTT. Translation: CASSGRTGRNSPLHF. The J gene is TRBJ1-6, the V gene TRBV25-1, with 8 bases lining up with TRBD1. CDR1 is MGHDK and CDR2 is SYGVNS in the germline V gene. The ends lost 4 bases at V and 7 bases at J; junction bases unmatched: 6. The length of the CDR3 is 15 residues. The variable domain in full, completed from reference TRBV25-1 and TRBJ1-6, reads EADIYQTPRYLVIGTGKKITLECSQTMGHDKMYWYQQDPGMELHLIHYSYGVNSTEKGDLSSESTVSRIRTEHFPLTLESARPSHTSQYLCASSGRTGRNSPLHFGNGTRLTVT.

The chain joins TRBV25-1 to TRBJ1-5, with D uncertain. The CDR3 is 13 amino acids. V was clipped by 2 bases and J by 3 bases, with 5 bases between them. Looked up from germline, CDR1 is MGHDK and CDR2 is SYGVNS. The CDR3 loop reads CASSEGNNQPQHF. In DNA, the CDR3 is TGTGCCAGCAGTGAAGGGAACAATCAGCCCCAGCATTTT.

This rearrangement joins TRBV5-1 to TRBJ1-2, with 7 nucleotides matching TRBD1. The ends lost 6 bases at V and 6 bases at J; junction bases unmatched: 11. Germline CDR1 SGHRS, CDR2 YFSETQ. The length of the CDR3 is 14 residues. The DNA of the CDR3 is TGCGCCAGCACCTTCCGGGACAGTAGAGATGGCTACACCTTC. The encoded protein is CASTFRDSRDGYTF.

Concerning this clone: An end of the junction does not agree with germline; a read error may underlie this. The DNA of the CDR3 is TGTGCCAGCAGTGAAGTGACTGGACTAAGATGCTTT. Translating gives CASSEVTGLRCF. The J gene is TRBJ1-4, the V gene TRBV6-1; D is unclear. CDR3 length: 12 amino acids. Germline CDR1 reads MNHNS; CDR2 reads SASEGT.

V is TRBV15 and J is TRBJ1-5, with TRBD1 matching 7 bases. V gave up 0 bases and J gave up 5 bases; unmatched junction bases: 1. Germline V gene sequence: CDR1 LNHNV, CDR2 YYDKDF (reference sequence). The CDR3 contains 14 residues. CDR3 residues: CATSRDTGDQPQHF. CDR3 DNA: TGTGCCACCAGCAGAGATACAGGGGATCAGCCCCAGCATTTT.